The 3 T cell receptor beta chains below all came from one sample that was sequenced in a study of cytomegalovirus exposure and HLA in healthy donors. Primers included in the PCR were 60 Vbeta and 13 Jbeta primers. Sequencing was performed with immunoSEQ multiplex PCR; in TCRdb, only in-frame clones are kept and a portion is missing. Altogether roughly 140,000 clones are present, almost 85% being singletons, with the ten largest covering about 5.2%. The sequenced sample consisted of PBMCs. The receptors were gathered from a man aged 25 to 40 in good health and CMV-seropositive.

The V and J genes are TRBV14 and TRBJ1-4; a possible D gene is TRBD1 (5 bases). V lost 0 bases and J lost 3, with 11 bases in between. CDR3 length equals 16 residues. Germline V gives CDR1 SGHDN, CDR2 FVKESK. CDR3 region: CASSQDLWGANEKLFF. The CDR3 DNA reads TGTGCCAGCAGCCAAGATCTCTGGGGGGCTAATGAAAAACTGTTTTTT.

Notes on this clone: Other DNA sequences in the sample encode the same CDR3. As DNA, the CDR3 is TGTGCCAGAAGTCAAACCTGGACAGGAAATCAGCCCCAGCATTTT. Protein sequence: CARSQTWTGNQPQHF. This rearrangement joins TRBV5-3 to TRBJ1-5, with 7 positions matching TRBD1. TRBV5-3 is marked as an open reading frame, function uncertain. After removal of 5 bases from V and 4 bases from J, the junction contained 9 bases not matched to a gene. CDR3 length equals 15 residues.

The rearrangement uses TRBV11-2 and TRBJ1-1; D is ambiguous. Germline V gives CDR1 SGHAT, CDR2 FQNNGV. The CDR3 extends over 15 amino acids. V lost 2 bases, J lost 3 bases, and 13 bases lay in between. The CDR3 spells CASSLLRGRDTEAFF. CDR3 coding DNA: TGTGCCAGCAGCTTATTACGGGGTAGAGACACTGAAGCTTTCTTT.